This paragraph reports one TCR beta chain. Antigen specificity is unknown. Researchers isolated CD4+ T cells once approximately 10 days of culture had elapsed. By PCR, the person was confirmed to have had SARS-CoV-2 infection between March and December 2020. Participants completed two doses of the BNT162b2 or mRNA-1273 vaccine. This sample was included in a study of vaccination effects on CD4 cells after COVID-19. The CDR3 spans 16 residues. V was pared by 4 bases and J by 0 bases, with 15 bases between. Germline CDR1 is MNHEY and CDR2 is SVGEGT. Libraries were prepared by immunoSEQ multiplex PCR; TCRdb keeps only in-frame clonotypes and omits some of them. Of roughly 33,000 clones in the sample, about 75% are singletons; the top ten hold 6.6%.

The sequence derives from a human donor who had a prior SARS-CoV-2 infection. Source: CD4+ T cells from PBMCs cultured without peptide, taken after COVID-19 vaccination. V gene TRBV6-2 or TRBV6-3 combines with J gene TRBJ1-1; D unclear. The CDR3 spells CASSSLPPGMNTEAFF. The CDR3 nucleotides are TGTGCCAGCAGTTCCCTCCCCCCTGGGATGAACACTGAAGCTTTCTTT.